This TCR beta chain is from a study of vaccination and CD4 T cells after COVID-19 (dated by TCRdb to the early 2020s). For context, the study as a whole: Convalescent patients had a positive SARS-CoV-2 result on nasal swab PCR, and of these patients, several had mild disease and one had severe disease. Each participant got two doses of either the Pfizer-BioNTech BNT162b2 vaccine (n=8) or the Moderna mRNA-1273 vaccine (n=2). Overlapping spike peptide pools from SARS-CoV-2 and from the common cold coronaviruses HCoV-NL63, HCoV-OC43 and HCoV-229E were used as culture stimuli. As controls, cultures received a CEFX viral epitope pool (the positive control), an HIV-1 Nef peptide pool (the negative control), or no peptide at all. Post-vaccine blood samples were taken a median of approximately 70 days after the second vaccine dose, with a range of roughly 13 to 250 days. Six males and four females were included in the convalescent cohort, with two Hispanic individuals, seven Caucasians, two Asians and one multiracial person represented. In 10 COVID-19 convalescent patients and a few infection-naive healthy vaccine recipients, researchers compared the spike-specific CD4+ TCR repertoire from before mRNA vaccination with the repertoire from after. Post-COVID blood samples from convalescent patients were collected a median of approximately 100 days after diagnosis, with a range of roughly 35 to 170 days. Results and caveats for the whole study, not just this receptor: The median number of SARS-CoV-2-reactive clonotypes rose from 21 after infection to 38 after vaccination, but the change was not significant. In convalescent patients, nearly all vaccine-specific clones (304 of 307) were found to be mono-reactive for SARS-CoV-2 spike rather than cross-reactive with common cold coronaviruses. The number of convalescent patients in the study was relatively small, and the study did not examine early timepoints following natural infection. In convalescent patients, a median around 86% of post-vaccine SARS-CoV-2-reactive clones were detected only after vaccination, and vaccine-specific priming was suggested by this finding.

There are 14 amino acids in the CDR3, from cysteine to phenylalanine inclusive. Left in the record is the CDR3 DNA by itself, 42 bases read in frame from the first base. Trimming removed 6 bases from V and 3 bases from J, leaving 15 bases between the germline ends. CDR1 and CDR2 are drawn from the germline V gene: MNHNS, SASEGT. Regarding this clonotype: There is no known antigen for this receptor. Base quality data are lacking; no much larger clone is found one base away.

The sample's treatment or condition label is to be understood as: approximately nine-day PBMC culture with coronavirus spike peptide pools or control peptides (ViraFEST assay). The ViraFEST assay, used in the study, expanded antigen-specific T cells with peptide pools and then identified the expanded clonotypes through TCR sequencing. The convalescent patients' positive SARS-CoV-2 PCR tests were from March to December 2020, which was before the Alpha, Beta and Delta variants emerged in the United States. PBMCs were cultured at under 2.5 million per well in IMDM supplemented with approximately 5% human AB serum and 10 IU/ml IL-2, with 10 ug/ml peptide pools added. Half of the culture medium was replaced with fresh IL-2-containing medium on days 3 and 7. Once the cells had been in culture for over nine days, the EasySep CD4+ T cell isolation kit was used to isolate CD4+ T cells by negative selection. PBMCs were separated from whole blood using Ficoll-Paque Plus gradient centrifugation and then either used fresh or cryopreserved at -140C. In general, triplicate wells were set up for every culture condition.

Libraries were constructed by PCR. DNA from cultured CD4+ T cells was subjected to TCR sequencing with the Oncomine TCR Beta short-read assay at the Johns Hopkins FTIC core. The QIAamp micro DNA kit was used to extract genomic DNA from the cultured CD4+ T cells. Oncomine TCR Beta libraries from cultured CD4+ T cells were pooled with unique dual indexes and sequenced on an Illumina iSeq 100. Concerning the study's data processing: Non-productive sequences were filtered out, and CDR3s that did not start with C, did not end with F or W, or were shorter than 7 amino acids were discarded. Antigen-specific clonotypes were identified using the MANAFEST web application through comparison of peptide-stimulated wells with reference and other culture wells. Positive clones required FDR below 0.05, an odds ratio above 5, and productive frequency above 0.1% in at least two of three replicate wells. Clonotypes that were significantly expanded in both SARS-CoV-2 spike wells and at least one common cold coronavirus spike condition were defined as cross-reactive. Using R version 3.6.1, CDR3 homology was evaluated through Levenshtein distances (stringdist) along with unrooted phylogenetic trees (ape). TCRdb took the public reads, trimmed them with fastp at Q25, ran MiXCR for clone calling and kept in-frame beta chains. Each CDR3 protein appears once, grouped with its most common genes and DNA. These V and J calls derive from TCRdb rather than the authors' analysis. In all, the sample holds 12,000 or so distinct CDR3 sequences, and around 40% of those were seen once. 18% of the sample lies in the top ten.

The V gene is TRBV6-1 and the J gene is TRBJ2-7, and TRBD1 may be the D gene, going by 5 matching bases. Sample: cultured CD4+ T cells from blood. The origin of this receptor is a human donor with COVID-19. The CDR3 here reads CASSVGNQGYEQYF. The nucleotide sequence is TGTGCCAGCAGCGTAGGGAACCAGGGCTACGAGCAGTACTTC.